This is a list of T cell receptor beta chains from one sample in a study of PD-1 blockade in classical Hodgkin lymphoma. Repertoires were generated with immunoSEQ multiplex PCR, while TCRdb's copy carries only in-frame clones and drops some. This table holds tens of thousands of clones, roughly 89% found once. Source: peripheral blood mononuclear cells (PBMCs), taken before the second cycle of nivolumab. These receptors came from a human donor with classical Hodgkin lymphoma. Each CDR3 is given without its conserved first and last residue. A D gene is named only where the DNA matches it firmly.

j_gene,v_gene,d_gene,len,CDR3aa
TRBJ1-4,TRBV7-8,-,10,ASSLIHEKLF
TRBJ2-1,TRBV5-1,-,13,ASSPLAQFSNEQF
TRBJ1-6,TRBV30,-,10,AWTAYNSPLH
TRBJ2-5,TRBV12-5,-,15,ASASLGMRDPQETQY
TRBJ2-3,TRBV4-1,-,10,ASRSGRDTQY
TRBJ2-4,TRBV23-1,-,14,ASSQSLGIAKNIQY
TRBJ1-1,TRBV2,-,10,AHGWWQDEAF
TRBJ2-3,TRBV20-1,-,8,SAQTDTQY
TRBJ1-1,TRBV10-2,-,11,ASSEPGQNEAF
TRBJ2-2,TRBV4-2,TRBD1,14,ASSQDRQGRDGELF
TRBJ2-7,TRBV27,-,11,ASGRLGAYEQY
TRBJ2-7,TRBV27,-,12,ASSVHLGGHEQY